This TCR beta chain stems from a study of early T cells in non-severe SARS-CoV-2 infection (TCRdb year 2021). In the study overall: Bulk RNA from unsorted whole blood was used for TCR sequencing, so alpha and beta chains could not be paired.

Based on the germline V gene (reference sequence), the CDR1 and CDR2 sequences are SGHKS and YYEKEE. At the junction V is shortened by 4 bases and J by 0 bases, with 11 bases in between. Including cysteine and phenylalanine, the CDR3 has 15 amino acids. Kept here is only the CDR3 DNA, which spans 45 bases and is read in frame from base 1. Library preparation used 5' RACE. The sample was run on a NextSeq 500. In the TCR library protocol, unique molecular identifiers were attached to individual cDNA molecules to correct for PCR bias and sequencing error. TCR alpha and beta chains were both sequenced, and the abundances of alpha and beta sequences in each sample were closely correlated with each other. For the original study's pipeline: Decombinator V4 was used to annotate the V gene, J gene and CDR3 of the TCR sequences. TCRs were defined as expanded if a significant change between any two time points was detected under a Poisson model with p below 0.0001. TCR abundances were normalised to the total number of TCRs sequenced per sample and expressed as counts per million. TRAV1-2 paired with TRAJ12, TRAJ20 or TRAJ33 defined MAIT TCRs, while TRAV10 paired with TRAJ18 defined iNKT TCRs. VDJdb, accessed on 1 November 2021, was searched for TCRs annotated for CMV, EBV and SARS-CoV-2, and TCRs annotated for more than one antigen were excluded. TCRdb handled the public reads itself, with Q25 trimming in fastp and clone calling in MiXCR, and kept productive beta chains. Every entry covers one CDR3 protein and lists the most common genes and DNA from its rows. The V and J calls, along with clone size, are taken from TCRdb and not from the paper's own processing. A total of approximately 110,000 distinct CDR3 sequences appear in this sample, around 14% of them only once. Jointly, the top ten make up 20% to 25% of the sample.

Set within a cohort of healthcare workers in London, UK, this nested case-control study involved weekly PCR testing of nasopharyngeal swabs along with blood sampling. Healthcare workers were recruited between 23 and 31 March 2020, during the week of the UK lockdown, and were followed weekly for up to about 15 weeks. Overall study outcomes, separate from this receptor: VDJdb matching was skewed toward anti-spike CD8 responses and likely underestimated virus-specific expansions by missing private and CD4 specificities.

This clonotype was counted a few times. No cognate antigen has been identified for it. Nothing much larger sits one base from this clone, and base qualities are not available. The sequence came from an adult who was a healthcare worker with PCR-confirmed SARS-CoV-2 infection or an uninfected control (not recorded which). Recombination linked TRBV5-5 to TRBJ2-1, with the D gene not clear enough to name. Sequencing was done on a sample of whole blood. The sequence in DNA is TGTGCCAGCAGCCTTCTAGGGCCCTCCTACAATGAGCAGTTCTTC. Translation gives CASSLLGPSYNEQFF.